A selection of T cell receptor beta chains follows, all from one sample in a study of blood T cell repertoires in COVID-19. Assay: immunoSEQ multiplex PCR; the TCRdb copy retains only in-frame clones and omits some. In the table there are fewer than 25,000 clones, about 91% of which are singletons. Sample: peripheral blood. These receptors were taken from a woman between 65 and 79 years old with active COVID-19. CDR3s include the opening cysteine and the closing phenylalanine or tryptophan. Fields, in order: V gene, J gene, clone size, D gene, CDR3 DNA, CDR3 protein. A D gene is named only where the DNA matches it firmly. Part of the rows lack a size; the others show once, few, many or a class for expanded clones.

v_gene: TRBV28
j_gene: TRBJ2-4
abundance: NA
d_gene: TRBD1
CDR3nt: TGTGCCAGCAGACTACAGGGGGCCAACATTCAGTACTTC
CDR3aa: CASRLQGANIQYF

v_gene: TRBV24-1
j_gene: TRBJ2-3
abundance: NA
d_gene: NA
CDR3nt: TGTGCCACCAGTGTCGCGCCGTCGGGGTACACAGATACGCAGTATTTT
CDR3aa: CATSVAPSGYTDTQYF

v_gene: TRBV6-5
j_gene: TRBJ1-6
abundance: few
d_gene: NA
CDR3nt: TGTGCCAGCAAACGGGACGCGGGGACACCCCTCCACTTT
CDR3aa: CASKRDAGTPLHF

v_gene: TRBV2
j_gene: TRBJ2-7
abundance: NA
d_gene: NA
CDR3nt: TGTGCCAGCAACGTTTTGGCTCCCTACGAGCAGTACTTC
CDR3aa: CASNVLAPYEQYF

v_gene: TRBV29-1
j_gene: TRBJ2-1
abundance: NA
d_gene: TRBD2
CDR3nt: TGCAGCGTTGTGGGCGGGAGGGTCTCCTACAATGAGCAGTTCTTC
CDR3aa: CSVVGGRVSYNEQFF

v_gene: TRBV2
j_gene: TRBJ1-3
abundance: NA
d_gene: NA
CDR3nt: TGTGCCAGCAGCCAGGGATCCTCTGGAAACACCATATATTTT
CDR3aa: CASSQGSSGNTIYF

v_gene: TRBV10-1
j_gene: TRBJ2-7
abundance: NA
d_gene: TRBD1
CDR3nt: TGCGCCAGGGACAGGGGTCGGGACTACGAGCAGTACTTC
CDR3aa: CARDRGRDYEQYF

v_gene: TRBV18
j_gene: TRBJ1-6
abundance: NA
d_gene: TRBD1
CDR3nt: TGTGCCAGCTCGCCCGGACAGGGGAATAATTCACCCCTCCACTTT
CDR3aa: CASSPGQGNNSPLHF

v_gene: TRBV15
j_gene: TRBJ2-3
abundance: NA
d_gene: NA
CDR3nt: TGTGCCACCAGCAGAGATGGACAGTTGCGTAGAGATACGCAGTATTTT
CDR3aa: CATSRDGQLRRDTQYF

v_gene: TRBV7-2
j_gene: TRBJ2-1
abundance: NA
d_gene: TRBD1
CDR3nt: TGTGCCAGCAGCTCCCCGACAGGGGGTAACTTCAATGAGCAGTTCTTC
CDR3aa: CASSSPTGGNFNEQFF

v_gene: TRBV21-1
j_gene: TRBJ1-1
abundance: once
d_gene: NA
CDR3nt: NA
CDR3aa: CASSDKVGRGTGKEAEAFF

v_gene: TRBV11-2
j_gene: TRBJ1-6
abundance: NA
d_gene: NA
CDR3nt: TGTGCCAGCAGCTTCTCCAGCGGCAATAATTCACCCCTCCACTTT
CDR3aa: CASSFSSGNNSPLHF

v_gene: TRBV6-2/TRBV6-3
j_gene: TRBJ1-3
abundance: NA
d_gene: TRBD1
CDR3nt: TGTGCCAGCAGTCCGTGGCAGGGGGCCTCTGGAAACACCATATATTTT
CDR3aa: CASSPWQGASGNTIYF

v_gene: TRBV29-1
j_gene: TRBJ2-5
abundance: NA
d_gene: TRBD1
CDR3nt: TGCAGCGCTGGACAGGGGCCCGGGGCCCAGTACTTC
CDR3aa: CSAGQGPGAQYF

v_gene: TRBV3-1/TRBV3-2
j_gene: TRBJ2-1
abundance: NA
d_gene: TRBD2
CDR3nt: TGTGCCAGCAGCCCGTATAGCGGGAGTGTTTTTCACAATGAGCAGTTCTTC
CDR3aa: CASSPYSGSVFHNEQFF

v_gene: TRBV3-1/TRBV3-2
j_gene: TRBJ2-3
abundance: NA
d_gene: NA
CDR3nt: TGTGCCAGCAGCCAGGCCCTGAGGGGGAGGGGAGATACGCAGTATTTT
CDR3aa: CASSQALRGRGDTQYF

v_gene: TRBV7-3
j_gene: TRBJ2-7
abundance: few
d_gene: NA
CDR3nt: TGTGCCAGCAGCTTATCGCGGGCTACCGAGCAGTACTTC
CDR3aa: CASSLSRATEQYF

v_gene: TRBV16
j_gene: TRBJ2-7
abundance: NA
d_gene: NA
CDR3nt: TGTGCCAGCACCGAGGGGGGACAGAGAGACGAGCAGTACTTC
CDR3aa: CASTEGGQRDEQYF

v_gene: TRBV5-4
j_gene: TRBJ2-7
abundance: NA
d_gene: TRBD2
CDR3nt: TGTGCCAGCAGCTTACCTAGCGGGAGTACCCACGAGCAGTACTTC
CDR3aa: CASSLPSGSTHEQYF

v_gene: TRBV9
j_gene: TRBJ2-7
abundance: NA
d_gene: TRBD2
CDR3nt: TGTGCCAGCAGCGTCGGACTAGCGGGAATCTACGAGCAGTACTTC
CDR3aa: CASSVGLAGIYEQYF

v_gene: TRBV5-4
j_gene: TRBJ2-1
abundance: NA
d_gene: TRBD2
CDR3nt: TGTGCCAGCAGCTCCTCTAGCGGGAGCTCCTACAATGAGCAGTTCTTC
CDR3aa: CASSSSSGSSYNEQFF

v_gene: TRBV2
j_gene: TRBJ2-4
abundance: NA
d_gene: NA
CDR3nt: TGTGCCAGCAGTGAACTGGGCACGTTCGACATTCAGTACTTC
CDR3aa: CASSELGTFDIQYF

v_gene: TRBV7-9
j_gene: TRBJ1-2
abundance: NA
d_gene: TRBD1
CDR3nt: TGTGCCAGCAGCTTTACAGGGGCCTTCAACTATGGCTACACCTTC
CDR3aa: CASSFTGAFNYGYTF

v_gene: TRBV6-2/TRBV6-3
j_gene: TRBJ2-3
abundance: NA
d_gene: TRBD2
CDR3nt: TGTGCCAGCAGCTGGGGGGGACTAGCGGGAGAAGAATCAGATACGCAGTATTTT
CDR3aa: CASSWGGLAGEESDTQYF

v_gene: TRBV9
j_gene: TRBJ1-1
abundance: NA
d_gene: TRBD1
CDR3nt: TGTGCCAGCAGCGTCTTTCCGGGACAGGGAATCGGAGCTGAAGCTTTCTTT
CDR3aa: CASSVFPGQGIGAEAFF

v_gene: TRBV2
j_gene: TRBJ1-1
abundance: NA
d_gene: NA
CDR3nt: TGTGCCAGCAGTGGTTTTATGAACACTGAAGCTTTCTTT
CDR3aa: CASSGFMNTEAFF

v_gene: TRBV4-1
j_gene: TRBJ2-1
abundance: once
d_gene: TRBD2
CDR3nt: TGCGCCAGCAGCCAAGAGGGAGGAACTAGCGGATACAATGAGCAGTTCTTC
CDR3aa: CASSQEGGTSGYNEQFF

v_gene: TRBV19
j_gene: TRBJ1-2
abundance: NA
d_gene: NA
CDR3nt: TGTGCCAGTAGTATACCGGCAGGGTGGGCCTATGGCTACACCTTC
CDR3aa: CASSIPAGWAYGYTF

v_gene: TRBV3-1/TRBV3-2
j_gene: TRBJ1-1
abundance: once
d_gene: NA
CDR3nt: TGTGCCAGCAGCCCCGTGGCAGGAATCACTGAAGCTTTCTTT
CDR3aa: CASSPVAGITEAFF

v_gene: TRBV18
j_gene: TRBJ2-1
abundance: NA
d_gene: NA
CDR3nt: TGTGCCAGCTCACTTCTTGGGACTCCCAACAATGAGCAGTTCTTC
CDR3aa: CASSLLGTPNNEQFF

v_gene: TRBV3-1/TRBV3-2
j_gene: TRBJ2-2
abundance: NA
d_gene: TRBD1
CDR3nt: TGTGCCAGCAGCCTAGGACAGGGAGTGATTGGGGAGCTGTTTTTT
CDR3aa: CASSLGQGVIGELFF

v_gene: TRBV6-5
j_gene: TRBJ2-1
abundance: NA
d_gene: TRBD2
CDR3nt: TGTGCCACCCTAGCGGGCTTCAACAATGAGCAGTTCTTC
CDR3aa: CATLAGFNNEQFF

v_gene: TRBV5-1
j_gene: TRBJ2-3
abundance: NA
d_gene: TRBD1
CDR3nt: TGCGCCAGCAGCAGGGGGACAGCGTCCTGGGCAGATACGCAGTATTTT
CDR3aa: CASSRGTASWADTQYF

v_gene: TRBV5-1
j_gene: TRBJ2-5
abundance: NA
d_gene: NA
CDR3nt: TGCGCCAGCAGCTTGAGGGGTGGGGAGACCCAGTACTTC
CDR3aa: CASSLRGGETQYF

v_gene: TRBV19
j_gene: TRBJ2-7
abundance: NA
d_gene: TRBD2
CDR3nt: TGTGCCAGTAGCATCGAAACCCCCGGGACTACAACGGGCTACGAGCAGTACTTC
CDR3aa: CASSIETPGTTTGYEQYF

v_gene: TRBV24-1
j_gene: TRBJ2-3
abundance: NA
d_gene: TRBD2
CDR3nt: TGTGCCGCGACTAGCGGCTCAGTGGATACGCAGTATTTT
CDR3aa: CAATSGSVDTQYF

v_gene: TRBV28
j_gene: TRBJ2-5
abundance: NA
d_gene: NA
CDR3nt: TGTGCCAGCAGCCCCCCTCCAGGGTACCAAGAGACCCAGTACTTC
CDR3aa: CASSPPPGYQETQYF

v_gene: TRBV7-2
j_gene: TRBJ2-1
abundance: NA
d_gene: TRBD2
CDR3nt: TGTGCCAGCAGCTGGTCGCGGGAGGGCACTGAGCAGTTCTTC
CDR3aa: CASSWSREGTEQFF

v_gene: TRBV29-1
j_gene: TRBJ1-2
abundance: NA
d_gene: NA
CDR3nt: TGCAGCGTTGAATCCGTTTCTGGCTACACCTTC
CDR3aa: CSVESVSGYTF

v_gene: TRBV5-4
j_gene: TRBJ1-6
abundance: few
d_gene: NA
CDR3nt: TGTGCCAGCAGCTTGGTTCAGGGTTCAGGGCCCCTCCACTTT
CDR3aa: CASSLVQGSGPLHF

v_gene: TRBV4-2
j_gene: TRBJ1-2
abundance: NA
d_gene: TRBD1
CDR3nt: TGTGCCAGCAGCCAGACAGGGTTTCTAAACTATGGCTACACCTTC
CDR3aa: CASSQTGFLNYGYTF

v_gene: TRBV29-1
j_gene: TRBJ2-2
abundance: NA
d_gene: NA
CDR3nt: TGCAGCGTTGAAGAATTAGTCGGGGAGCTGTTTTTT
CDR3aa: CSVEELVGELFF

v_gene: TRBV28
j_gene: TRBJ2-1
abundance: NA
d_gene: TRBD2
CDR3nt: TGTGCCAGCAGCAAACTAGCGGGAGGGCCTAAGCGGGTCAATGAGCAGTTCTTC
CDR3aa: CASSKLAGGPKRVNEQFF

v_gene: TRBV19
j_gene: TRBJ2-7
abundance: NA
d_gene: NA
CDR3nt: TGTGCCAGTAGTATCTTCACAGGGAACGAGCAGTACTTC
CDR3aa: CASSIFTGNEQYF

v_gene: TRBV19
j_gene: TRBJ1-2
abundance: NA
d_gene: NA
CDR3nt: TGTGCCAGTAGTATAGCGGGGGATGGCTACACCTTC
CDR3aa: CASSIAGDGYTF

v_gene: TRBV7-8
j_gene: TRBJ2-3
abundance: NA
d_gene: TRBD2
CDR3nt: TGTGCCAGCAGCTTAGGACAGCGGGGAGATACGCAGTATTTT
CDR3aa: CASSLGQRGDTQYF

v_gene: TRBV6-1
j_gene: TRBJ2-7
abundance: NA
d_gene: TRBD1
CDR3nt: TGTGCCAGCAGTGAGGAGGGACAGGGGAGTATCGAGCAGTACTTC
CDR3aa: CASSEEGQGSIEQYF

v_gene: TRBV6-1
j_gene: TRBJ1-6
abundance: NA
d_gene: NA
CDR3nt: TGTGCCAGCAGTGAAGCGGTTCGGGGTCTTGGCAATTCACCCCTCCACTTT
CDR3aa: CASSEAVRGLGNSPLHF

v_gene: TRBV28
j_gene: TRBJ2-7
abundance: NA
d_gene: NA
CDR3nt: TGTGCCAGCAGTTTGATAGGGGGACCCTACGAGCAGTACTTC
CDR3aa: CASSLIGGPYEQYF

v_gene: TRBV5-1
j_gene: TRBJ2-1
abundance: NA
d_gene: NA
CDR3nt: TGCGCCAGCAGCTTGGGCAGCGGCTGGAATGAGCAGTTCTTC
CDR3aa: CASSLGSGWNEQFF

v_gene: TRBV25-1
j_gene: TRBJ2-1
abundance: NA
d_gene: NA
CDR3nt: TGTGCCAGCAGTGAAAGTCTAGGTGAGCAGTTCTTC
CDR3aa: CASSESLGEQFF

v_gene: TRBV29-1
j_gene: TRBJ2-1
abundance: NA
d_gene: TRBD2
CDR3nt: TGCAGCGTTGAGGCGGCTGCGGGAGGGGCGTCTGAGCAGTTCTTC
CDR3aa: CSVEAAAGGASEQFF

v_gene: TRBV28
j_gene: TRBJ2-7
abundance: NA
d_gene: NA
CDR3nt: TGTGCCAGCAGTTTAACCCTCAGTCAGTCCTACGAGCAGTACTTC
CDR3aa: CASSLTLSQSYEQYF

v_gene: TRBV7-3
j_gene: TRBJ2-2
abundance: NA
d_gene: TRBD2
CDR3nt: TGTGCCAGCAGCTTATCTTCAGCGGGAACGACCGGGGAGCTGTTTTTT
CDR3aa: CASSLSSAGTTGELFF

v_gene: TRBV2
j_gene: TRBJ1-1
abundance: once
d_gene: NA
CDR3nt: TGTGCCAGCAGTGAAGAGAGTCTAATGAACACTGAAGCTTTCTTT
CDR3aa: CASSEESLMNTEAFF